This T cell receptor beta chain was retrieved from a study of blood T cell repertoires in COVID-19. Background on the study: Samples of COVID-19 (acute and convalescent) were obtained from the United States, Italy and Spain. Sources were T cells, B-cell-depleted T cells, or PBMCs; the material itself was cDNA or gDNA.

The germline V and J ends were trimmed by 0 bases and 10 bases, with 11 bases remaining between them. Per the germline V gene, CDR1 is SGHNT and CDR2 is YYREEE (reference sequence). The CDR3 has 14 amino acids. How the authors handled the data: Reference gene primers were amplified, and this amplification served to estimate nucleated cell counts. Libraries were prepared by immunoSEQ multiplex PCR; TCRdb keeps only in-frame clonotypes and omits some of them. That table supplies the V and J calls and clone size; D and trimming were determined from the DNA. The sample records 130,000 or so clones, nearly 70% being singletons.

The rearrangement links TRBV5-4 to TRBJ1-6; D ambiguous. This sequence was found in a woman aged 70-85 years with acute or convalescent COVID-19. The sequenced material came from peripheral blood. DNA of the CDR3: TGTGCCAGCAGCTTGGGTGGTAATGAGTCACCCCTCCACTTT. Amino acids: CASSLGGNESPLHF. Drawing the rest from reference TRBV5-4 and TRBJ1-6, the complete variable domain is ETGVTQSPTHLIKTRGQQVTLRCSSQSGHNTVSWYQQALGQGPQFIFQYYREEENGRGNFPPRFSGLQFPNYSSELNVNALELDDSALYLCASSLGGNESPLHFGNGTRLTVT.